This T cell receptor (beta chain) was found in a study of OX40 agonist ivuxolimab in advanced cancers. In the study overall: The patients received ivuxolimab by intravenous route every 2 weeks at 0.01 to 10 mg/kg.

Profiling relied on immunoSEQ multiplex PCR, and the TCRdb table lists in-frame clones only, not all of them. The sample lists approximately 64,000 clones; 88% were seen once. The CDR3 is 13 residues long. The germline CDR1 and CDR2 sequences are SGHTS and YDEGEE. Trimming shortened V by 0 bases and J by 8 bases, and 11 bases separated the two germline ends. The rearrangement joins TRBV5-8 to TRBJ1-2; D remains unclear. This TCR was sampled from an adult with an advanced solid tumor such as melanoma, head and neck, liver or kidney cancer. The starting material was CD4+ or CD8+ T cells sorted from blood, obtained in a trial of the OX40 agonist ivuxolimab. As DNA, the CDR3 is TGTGCCAGCAGCTTGGATCGACCAATAGGCTACACCTTC. Its protein is CASSLDRPIGYTF.